Sequencing of this T cell receptor beta chain was carried out in a study of T cells in women clearing cervical HPV infection. Study overall: Case blood was drawn a median approximately five months after lesion detection.

Average input was approximately 1,200 ng genomic DNA for immunoSEQ TCR beta CDR3 amplification. Assay used: immunoSEQ multiplex PCR; TCRdb lists only in-frame clones, some missing. The sample has about 32,000 clones, and its top ten clones hold about 4.5%. V shed 3 bases and J 0 bases; nucleotides not matched to a gene: 3. The germline V gene encodes CDR1 DFQATT and CDR2 SNEGSKA (reference sequence). CDR3 length equals 14 residues. All donors had a single incident cervical HPV16 infection, not prevalent. A word on this clone: Its antigen is still unknown. The sequenced fragment ends 3 residues before the CDR3 boundary, so the rest is inferred from the germline J gene.

General study findings and limits: Associations may precede or follow infection; HPV-specific or memory T cells were not isolated.

Sequenced input: blood buffy coat. This TCR was recovered from a woman aged 18 to 75 with a cervical HPV16 infection that either progressed to CIN3+ or cleared (not recorded which). The chain recombines TRBV20-1 with TRBJ1-2, with 8 bases aligning to TRBD1. CDR3 sequence: CSASDRGTNYGYTF. The part of the CDR3 DNA that was read is TGCAGTGCTAGCGACAGGGGAACTAACTATGGC.